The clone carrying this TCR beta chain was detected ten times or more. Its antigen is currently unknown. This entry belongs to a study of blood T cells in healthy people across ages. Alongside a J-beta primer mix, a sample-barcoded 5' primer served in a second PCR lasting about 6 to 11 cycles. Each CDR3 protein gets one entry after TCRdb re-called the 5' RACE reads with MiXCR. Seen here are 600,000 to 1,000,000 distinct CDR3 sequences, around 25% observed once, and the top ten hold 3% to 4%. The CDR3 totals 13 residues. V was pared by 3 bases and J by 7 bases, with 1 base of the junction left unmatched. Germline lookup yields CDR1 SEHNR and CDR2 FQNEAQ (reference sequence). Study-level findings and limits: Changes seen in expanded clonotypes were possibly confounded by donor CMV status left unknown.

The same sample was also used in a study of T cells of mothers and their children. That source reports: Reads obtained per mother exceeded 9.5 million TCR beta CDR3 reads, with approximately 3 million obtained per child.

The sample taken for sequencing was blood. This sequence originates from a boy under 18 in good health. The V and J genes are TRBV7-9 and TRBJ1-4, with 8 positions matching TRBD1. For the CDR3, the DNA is TGTGCCAGCAGCTTGACAGGGGTTGAAAAACTGTTTTTT. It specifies CASSLTGVEKLFF.